This T cell receptor beta chain was recovered during a study of T cell changes during pregnancy in multiple sclerosis. Trimming stripped 6 bases from V and 1 base from J, with 19 bases between. The germline V gene has CDR1 MDHEN and CDR2 SYDVKM. The CDR3 contains 16 residues. This clone was detected only once. Libraries were prepared by immunoSEQ multiplex PCR; TCRdb keeps only in-frame clonotypes and omits some of them. This sample yields about 51,000 clones, of which roughly 93% are seen a single time; 1.5% to 2% belongs to the top ten. J is TRBJ2-7 and V is TRBV28; D is perhaps TRBD1 (6 bases). The sample was peripheral blood, taken in the second trimester of pregnancy. This receptor was identified in a female donor with multiple sclerosis, enrolled in a pregnancy study. CDR3 residues: CASRLSGAQGSYEQYF. DNA for the CDR3: TGTGCCAGCAGGCTTTCAGGGGCACAGGGTTCCTACGAGCAGTACTTC.